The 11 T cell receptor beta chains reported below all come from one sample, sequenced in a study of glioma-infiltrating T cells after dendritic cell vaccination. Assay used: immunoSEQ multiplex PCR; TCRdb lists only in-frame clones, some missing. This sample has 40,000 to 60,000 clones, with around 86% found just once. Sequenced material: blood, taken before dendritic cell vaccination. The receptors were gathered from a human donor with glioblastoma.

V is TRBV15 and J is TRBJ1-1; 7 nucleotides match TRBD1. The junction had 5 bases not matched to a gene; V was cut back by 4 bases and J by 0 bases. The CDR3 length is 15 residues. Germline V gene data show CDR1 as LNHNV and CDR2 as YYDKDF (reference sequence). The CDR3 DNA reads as TGTGCCACCAGCAAGGGGGCACCTATGAACACTGAAGCTTTCTTT. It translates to CATSKGAPMNTEAFF.

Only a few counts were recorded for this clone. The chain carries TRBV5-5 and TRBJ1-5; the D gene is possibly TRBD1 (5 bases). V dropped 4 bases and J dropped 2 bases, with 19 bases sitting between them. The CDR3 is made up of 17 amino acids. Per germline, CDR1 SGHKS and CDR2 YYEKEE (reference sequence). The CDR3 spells CASSNGGGQSGNQPQHF. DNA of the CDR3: TGTGCCAGCAGCAACGGGGGGGGTCAGTCGGGCAATCAGCCCCAGCATTTT.

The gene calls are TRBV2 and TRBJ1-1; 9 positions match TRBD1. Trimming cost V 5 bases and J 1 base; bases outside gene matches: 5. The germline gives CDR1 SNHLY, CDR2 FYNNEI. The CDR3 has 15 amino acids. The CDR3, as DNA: TGTGCCAGCAGTCCGGGACAGGGAAGGAACACTGAAGCTTTCTTT. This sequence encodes CASSPGQGRNTEAFF.

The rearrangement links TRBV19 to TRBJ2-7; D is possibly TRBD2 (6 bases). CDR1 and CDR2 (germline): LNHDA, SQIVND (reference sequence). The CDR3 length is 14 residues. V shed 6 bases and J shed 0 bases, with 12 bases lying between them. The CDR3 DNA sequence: TGTGCCAGTAGGCGGGACCTTAGCTCCTACGAGCAGTACTTC. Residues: CASRRDLSSYEQYF.

CDR3 amino acids: CASSSGGGPGANVLTF. The CDR3 coding sequence is TGTGCCAGCAGCTCCGGGGGGGGCCCTGGGGCCAACGTCCTGACTTTC. The chain links TRBV7-9 to TRBJ2-6; TRBD2 agrees at 8 bases. Germline CDR1 SEHNR, CDR2 FQNEAQ (reference sequence). The CDR3 totals 16 residues. The J segment lost 2 bases and the V segment lost 4 bases, leaving 4 bases of the junction unmatched.

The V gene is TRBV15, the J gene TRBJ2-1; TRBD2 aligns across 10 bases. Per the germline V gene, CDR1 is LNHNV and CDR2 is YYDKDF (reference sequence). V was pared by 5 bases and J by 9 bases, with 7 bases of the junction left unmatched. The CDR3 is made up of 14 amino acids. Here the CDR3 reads CATSPSGRGAEQFF. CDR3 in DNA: TGTGCCACCAGCCCCAGCGGGAGGGGGGCTGAGCAGTTCTTC.

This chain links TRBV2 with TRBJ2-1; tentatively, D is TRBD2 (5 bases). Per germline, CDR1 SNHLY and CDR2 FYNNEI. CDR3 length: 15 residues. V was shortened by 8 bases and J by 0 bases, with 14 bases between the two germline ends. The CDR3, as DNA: TGTGCCAGCCACGTAGAGGGAAGCTCCTACAATGAGCAGTTCTTC. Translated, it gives CASHVEGSSYNEQFF.

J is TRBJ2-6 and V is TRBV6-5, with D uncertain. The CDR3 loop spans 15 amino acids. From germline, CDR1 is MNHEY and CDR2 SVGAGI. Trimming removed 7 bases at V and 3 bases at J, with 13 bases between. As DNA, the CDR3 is TGTGCCAGCACCCAGGCCCCGTTTGGGGCCAACGTCCTGACTTTC. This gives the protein CASTQAPFGANVLTF.

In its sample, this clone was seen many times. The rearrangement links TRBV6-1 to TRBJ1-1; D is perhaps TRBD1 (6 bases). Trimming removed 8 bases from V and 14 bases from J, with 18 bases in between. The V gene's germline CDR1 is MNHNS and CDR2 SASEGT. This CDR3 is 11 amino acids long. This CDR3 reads CASGDRTTNFF. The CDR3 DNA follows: TGTGCCAGCGGCGACAGGACGACTAACTTCTTT.

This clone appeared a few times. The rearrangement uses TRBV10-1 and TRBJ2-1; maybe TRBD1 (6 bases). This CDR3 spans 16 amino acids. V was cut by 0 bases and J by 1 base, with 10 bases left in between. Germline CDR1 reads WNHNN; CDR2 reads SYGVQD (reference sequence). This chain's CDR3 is CASSESVGQSYNEQFF. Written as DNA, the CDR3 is TGCGCCAGCAGTGAGTCGGTAGGACAGTCCTACAATGAGCAGTTCTTC.

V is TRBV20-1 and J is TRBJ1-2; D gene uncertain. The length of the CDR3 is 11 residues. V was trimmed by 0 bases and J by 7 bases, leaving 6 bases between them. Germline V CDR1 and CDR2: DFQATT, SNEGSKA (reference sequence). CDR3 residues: CSARDTSGYTF. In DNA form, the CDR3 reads TGCAGTGCTAGAGATACGAGTGGCTACACCTTC.